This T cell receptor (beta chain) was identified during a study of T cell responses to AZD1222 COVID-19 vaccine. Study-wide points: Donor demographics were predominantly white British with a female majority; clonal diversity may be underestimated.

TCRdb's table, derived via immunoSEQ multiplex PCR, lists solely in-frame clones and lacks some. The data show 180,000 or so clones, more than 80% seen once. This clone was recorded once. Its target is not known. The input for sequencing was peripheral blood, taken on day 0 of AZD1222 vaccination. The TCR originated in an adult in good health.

The CDR3 loop is CASSSRAGTVNTEAFF. The DNA for the CDR3 is TGTGCCAGCAGTTCACGCGCCGGGACAGTTAACACTGAAGCTTTCTTT. The chain joins TRBV6-5 to TRBJ1-1, with 7 bases identical to TRBD1. This CDR3 has 16 residues. The J segment lost 2 bases and the V segment lost 4 bases, leaving 10 bases of the junction unmatched. Germline CDR1 is MNHEY and CDR2 is SVGAGI.